The 18 T cell receptor beta chains in this list originate from one sample, sequenced in a study of cytomegalovirus exposure and HLA in healthy donors. The PCR made use of 60 Vbeta and 13 Jbeta primers. Here immunoSEQ multiplex PCR was the method, and the copy in TCRdb shows in-frame clones only, minus some. This table has 120,000 to 150,000 clones, about 75% appearing once. The sequenced sample consisted of PBMCs. Receptors were obtained from a man in his sixties in good health and CMV-seronegative.

V and J are TRBV30 and TRBJ2-3; TRBD2 aligns across 7 bases. V shed 3 bases, J shed 1 base, and the junction held 1 base outside the gene matches. The germline gives CDR1 GTSNPN, CDR2 SVGIG (reference sequence). The CDR3 runs 13 residues. DNA for the CDR3: TGTGCCTGGAGAGCGGGACGCACAGATACGCAGTATTTT. Protein: CAWRAGRTDTQYF.

This chain connects TRBV6-4 to TRBJ2-1; D is perhaps TRBD2 (5 bases). Germline V CDR1 and CDR2: MRHNA, SNTAGT. The V end was cut by 7 bases, the J end by 5 bases, with 21 bases between. The CDR3 is 16 amino acids. In DNA form, the CDR3 reads TGTGCCAGCAATACTAGAAACATACAGAACAACAATGAGCAGTTCTTC. Its translation is CASNTRNIQNNNEQFF.

The chain links TRBV6-4 to TRBJ2-2; possible D gene TRBD1, 5 bases. The germline V and J ends were trimmed by 2 bases and 4 bases, with 17 bases remaining between them. Germline loops: CDR1 MRHNA, CDR2 SNTAGT. The CDR3 consists of 17 residues. The CDR3: CASSDPGSGKGTGELFF. In DNA, the CDR3 is TGTGCCAGCAGTGACCCAGGCTCAGGGAAGGGCACCGGGGAGCTGTTTTTT.

The sample holds a few counts of this clone. The chain couples TRBV7-8 to TRBJ2-1; D remains unclear. The length of the CDR3 is 11 residues. In germline, CDR1 is SGHVS, CDR2 FQNEAQ. V was trimmed by 0 bases and J by 8 bases, leaving 2 bases between them. In DNA form, the CDR3 reads TGTGCCAGCAGCTTAGCCTATGAGCAGTTCTTC. Translating gives CASSLAYEQFF.

The table lists this clone with a count of one. The chain combines TRBV6-1 with TRBJ1-2; TRBD1 is a possible D gene (6 bases). Per germline, CDR1 MNHNS and CDR2 SASEGT. The CDR3 is 13 residues long. Trimming left V 3 bases short and J 4 bases short, with 9 bases between. CDR3 residues: CASSEQGTYGYTF. Written as DNA, the CDR3 is TGTGCCAGCAGTGAGCAGGGGACCTATGGCTACACCTTC.

The gene calls are TRBV5-6 and TRBJ1-1; TRBD1 aligns across 8 bases. Germline values: CDR1 SGHDT, CDR2 YYEEEE. This CDR3 contains 13 residues. V shed 3 bases and J 4 bases; nucleotides not matched to a gene: 2. The CDR3 is CASSSTGGTEAFF. CDR3 sequence (DNA): TGTGCCAGCAGCTCCACAGGGGGCACTGAAGCTTTCTTT.

J is TRBJ2-7 and V is TRBV11-3, with 8 bases that match TRBD1. The trim removed 5 bases at V and 5 bases at J, leaving 8 bases unmatched. CDR3 length: 14 residues. CDR1 is SGHNT and CDR2 is YENEEA in the germline V gene. The CDR3 loop reads CASSLRQGFDEQYF. In nucleotides, the CDR3 is TGTGCCAGCAGCCTTCGACAGGGGTTCGACGAGCAGTACTTC. The complete variable domain, with remaining parts taken from reference TRBV11-3 and TRBJ2-7, reads EAGVVQSPRYKIIEKKQPVAFWCNPISGHNTLYWYLQNLGQGPELLIRYENEEAVDDSQLPKDRFSAERLKGVDSTLKIQPAELGDSAVYLCASSLRQGFDEQYFGPGTRLTVT.

The chain is built from TRBV5-6 and TRBJ2-3, with 7 bases that match TRBD2. The CDR3 totals 14 residues. V gave up 0 bases and J gave up 6 bases; unmatched junction bases: 4. Germline V gives CDR1 SGHDT, CDR2 YYEEEE. The chain's CDR3 is CASSLGLAGDTQYF. CDR3 sequence (DNA): TGTGCCAGCAGCTTGGGACTAGCCGGGGATACGCAGTATTTT.

The V gene is TRBV28, the J gene TRBJ1-1; D ambiguous. This CDR3 contains 14 residues. Trimming shortened V by 3 bases and J by 4 bases, and 12 bases separated the two germline ends. The germline CDR1 and CDR2 sequences are MDHEN and SYDVKM. The CDR3 coding sequence is TGTGCCAGCAGTTTCTCGGGGAGAGGCACTGAAGCTTTCTTT. Protein: CASSFSGRGTEAFF.

This clone was recorded a few times. The chain is built from TRBV9 and TRBJ2-1; 12 positions match TRBD2. The CDR3 covers 20 residues. The germline CDR1 and CDR2 sequences are SGDLS and YYNGEE. V lost 3 bases, J lost 3 bases, and 16 bases stayed unmatched. The CDR3 loop is CASSALSWRLAGVGYNEQFF. In DNA form, the CDR3 reads TGTGCCAGCAGCGCCCTTTCGTGGCGACTAGCGGGAGTGGGCTACAATGAGCAGTTCTTC.

This clone showed up just a few times. The rearrangement joins TRBV5-8 to TRBJ1-4; D unresolved. Deletions cut 2 bases from V and 3 bases from J, with 11 bases between. The CDR3 contains 15 residues. Germline CDR1 SGHTS, CDR2 YDEGEE. The CDR3 DNA follows: TGTGCCAGCAGCTTCAGGCCGCGGGCTAATGAAAAACTGTTTTTT. Translation: CASSFRPRANEKLFF.

J is TRBJ2-7 and V is TRBV7-9; maybe TRBD1 (6 bases). V gave up 4 bases and J gave up 2 bases, with 18 bases separating them. The CDR3 is 16 residues long. Germline V gives CDR1 SEHNR, CDR2 FQNEAQ (reference sequence). CDR3 protein: CASSSPDTRGTYEQYF. The CDR3 DNA reads as TGTGCCAGCAGCTCCCCAGACACGAGGGGGACCTACGAGCAGTACTTC.

The chain carries TRBV19 and TRBJ1-3, with TRBD1 matching 7 bases. The CDR3 extends over 13 amino acids. Trimming at V came to 5 bases and at J to 4 bases, leaving 2 bases not matched to a gene. Germline V gives CDR1 LNHDA, CDR2 SQIVND (reference sequence). CDR3 DNA: TGTGCCAGTAGTGTGGACAGGGGAAACACCATATATTTT. Translating it yields CASSVDRGNTIYF. The full variable domain, rest sourced from reference TRBV19 and TRBJ1-3, is DGGITQSPKYLFRKEGQNVTLSCEQNLNHDAMYWYRQDPGQGLRLIYYSQIVNDFQKGDIAEGYSVSREKKESFPLTVTSAQKNPTAFYLCASSVDRGNTIYFGEGSWLTVV.

The J gene is TRBJ2-3, the V gene TRBV5-4, with TRBD1 as a possible D gene (6 bases). In germline, CDR1 is SGHNT, CDR2 YYREEE (reference sequence). The CDR3 covers 15 residues. Deletions cut 0 bases from V and 1 base from J, with 9 bases between. CDR3 amino acids: CASSLASGGTDTQYF. The CDR3 DNA reads TGTGCCAGCAGCTTGGCGTCAGGGGGCACAGATACGCAGTATTTT.

The rearrangement links TRBV2 to TRBJ2-1; 11 positions agree with TRBD2. Unmatched junction bases numbered 7, after V lost 1 base and J lost 8 bases. Germline lookup yields CDR1 SNHLY and CDR2 FYNNEI. The CDR3 loop spans 16 amino acids. In DNA, the CDR3 is TGTGCCAGCAGTGAAGGTGATAGCGGGAGGGCCGATGAGCAGTTCTTC. Translated: CASSEGDSGRADEQFF.

This clone was detected only a few times. The J gene is TRBJ2-7, the V gene TRBV7-9; 12 bases map to TRBD2. The trim removed 3 bases at V and 4 bases at J, leaving 1 base unmatched. The V gene's germline CDR1 is SEHNR and CDR2 FQNEAQ (reference sequence). The CDR3 is 14 residues long. CDR3 nucleotide sequence: TGTGCCAGCAGCTTCGGACTAGCGGGATACGAGCAGTACTTC. It yields the protein CASSFGLAGYEQYF.

This chain uses TRBV6-5 with TRBJ1-5; TRBD1 agrees at 8 bases. CDR1 is MNHEY, CDR2 SVGAGI, per germline. This CDR3 is built from 13 residues. Trimming removed 2 bases from V and 9 bases from J; junction bases left unmatched: 3. The CDR3 is CASSYAGGWPQHF. In DNA form, the CDR3 reads TGTGCCAGCAGTTACGCAGGGGGCTGGCCCCAGCATTTT.

J is TRBJ2-2 and V is TRBV30, with TRBD1 matching over 9 bases. V dropped 5 bases and J dropped 6; count of bases not matched to a gene: 4. CDR1 is GTSNPN and CDR2 is SVGIG in the germline V gene (reference sequence). CDR3 length equals 13 residues. The CDR3 DNA reads as TGTGCCTGGGACAGGGGGGAGGCCGGGGAGCTGTTTTTT. Translation: CAWDRGEAGELFF.